What follows are 24 T cell receptor beta chains derived from one specimen sequenced in a study of CD8+ T cells in alopecia areata. RNA extraction was followed by reverse transcription into cDNA, which acted as the sequencing template. TCRdb's copy holds only in-frame clones and misses some; the assay was immunoSEQ multiplex PCR. The table shows approximately 99,000 clones, with approximately 60% occurring only once. Sequencing was done on a sample of CD8+ T cells sorted from blood. The receptors here all came from a human donor in good health.

The CDR3 region is CASSIGQGGIYGYTF. The CDR3 nucleotides read TGTGCCAGTAGTATTGGCCAGGGAGGGATCTATGGCTACACCTTC. V and J are TRBV19 and TRBJ1-2, with D tentatively TRBD1 (5 bases). CDR3 length: 15 residues. Looked up from germline, CDR1 is LNHDA and CDR2 is SQIVND (reference sequence). V lost 3 bases and J lost 4, with 15 bases in between.

CDR3 bases: TGTGCCAGCAGCTTAGAAGGGCCTAATGAAAAACTGTTTTTT. This gives the protein CASSLEGPNEKLFF. The J gene is TRBJ1-4, the V gene TRBV7-9; D is unresolved. Per germline, CDR1 SEHNR and CDR2 FQNEAQ (reference sequence). V was cut by 1 base and J by 3 bases, with 6 bases left in between. The CDR3 is made up of 14 amino acids.

This clone was detected a few times. The CDR3 sequence: CASSRAQGSTDTQYF. The CDR3 region has the DNA TGTGCCAGCAGCCGGGCGCAGGGGTCAACAGATACGCAGTATTTT. The rearrangement links TRBV7-8 to TRBJ2-3; possibly TRBD1 for D (6 bases). Germline V gene sequence: CDR1 SGHVS, CDR2 FQNEAQ. The CDR3 covers 15 residues. The V gene lost 5 bases and the J gene lost 3 bases, with 15 bases spanning the gap.

The chain employs TRBV5-6 and TRBJ2-3, with D unclear. V lost 3 bases, J lost 4 bases, and 6 bases lay in between. There are 12 residues in the CDR3. Germline assignment: CDR1 SGHDT and CDR2 YYEEEE. CDR3 sequence (DNA): TGTGCCAGCAGCTACTGGGCAGATACGCAGTATTTT. It encodes CASSYWADTQYF.

This clone was recorded a few times. The CDR3 sequence is CASSRRIDYEQYF. In DNA form, the CDR3 reads TGTGCCAGCTCGAGGCGGATAGACTACGAGCAGTACTTC. The chain combines TRBV2 with TRBJ2-7; D remains unclear. The germline V gene has CDR1 SNHLY and CDR2 FYNNEI. The CDR3 covers 13 residues. Deletions cut 8 bases from V and 3 bases from J, with 14 bases between. Variable domain in full (rest from reference TRBV2 and TRBJ2-7): EPEVTQTPSHQVTQMGQEVILRCVPISNHLYFYWYRQILGQKVEFLVSFYNNEISEKSEIFDDQFSVERPDGSNFTLKIRSTKLEDSAMYFCASSRRIDYEQYFGPGTRLTVT.

V usage is TRBV4-1 and J usage is TRBJ2-7, with 12 nucleotides matching TRBD2. The V gene end was trimmed by 3 bases and the J gene end by 1 base; junction bases not matched to a gene: 10. Germline V gene lookup returns CDR1 MGHRA and CDR2 YSYEKL. This CDR3 has 18 residues. The CDR3 spells CASSQQLAGGPSSYEQYF. In nucleotides, the CDR3 is TGCGCCAGCAGCCAGCAGCTAGCGGGGGGGCCCAGTTCCTACGAGCAGTACTTC.

V is TRBV7-2 and J is TRBJ1-5; maybe TRBD1 (5 bases). Looked up from germline, CDR1 is SGHTA and CDR2 is FQGNSA. This CDR3 comprises 16 residues. V shed 3 bases and J shed 3 bases, with 15 bases lying between them. The CDR3 loop is CASSFNDRAINQPQHF. The CDR3 bases are TGTGCCAGCAGCTTTAACGACAGAGCCATCAATCAGCCCCAGCATTTT.

This clone was recorded only once. J is TRBJ2-3 and V is TRBV9, with 8 bases identical to TRBD2. With 4 bases clipped from V and 5 bases from J, the junction kept 18 bases outside the gene matches. This CDR3 contains 18 residues. CDR1 and CDR2 (germline): SGDLS, YYNGEE. In DNA, the CDR3 is TGTGCCAGCAGCCCCCCTCTCGGCGAGCGGGGGCCGGGAGATACGCAGTATTTT. Translation: CASSPPLGERGPGDTQYF.

This clone has just a few counts. The rearrangement links TRBV15 to TRBJ2-7; D ambiguous. The V gene's germline CDR1 is LNHNV and CDR2 YYDKDF (reference sequence). V was cut by 2 bases and J by 5 bases, with 7 bases left in between. CDR3 length equals 12 residues. CDR3 DNA sequence: TGTGCCACCAGCAGAATTCCCCACGAGCAGTACTTC. Amino acids: CATSRIPHEQYF. The whole variable domain, filled in from reference TRBV15 and TRBJ2-7, reads DAMVIQNPRYQVTQFGKPVTLSCSQTLNHNVMYWYQQKSSQAPKLLFHYYDKDFNNEADTPDNFQSRRPNTSFCFLDIRSPGLGDTAMYLCATSRIPHEQYFGPGTRLTVT.

This clone has a handful of counts. The CDR3 sequence: CSVETGAYGGAFF. CDR3 DNA: TGCAGCGTTGAGACCGGGGCTTACGGCGGAGCTTTCTTT. The rearrangement joins TRBV29-1 to TRBJ1-1, with D perhaps TRBD1 (5 bases). Trimming removed 3 bases from V and 10 bases from J, with 18 bases in between. CDR1 is SQVTM, CDR2 ANQGSEA, per germline. This CDR3 region has 13 residues.

This sequence joins TRBV7-9 and TRBJ2-5; D is undetermined. Germline values: CDR1 SEHNR, CDR2 FQNEAQ (reference sequence). The CDR3 has 12 residues. The ends were cut back, 5 bases at V and 5 bases at J, with 9 bases in the middle. The CDR3 protein is CASSRPGETQYF. In DNA form, the CDR3 reads TGTGCCAGCAGCCGCCCCGGGGAGACCCAGTACTTC. Complete variable domain (other parts from reference TRBV7-9 and TRBJ2-5): DTGVSQNPRHKITKRGQNVTFRCDPISEHNRLYWYRQTLGQGPEFLTYFQNEAQLEKSRLLSDRFSAERPKGSFSTLEIQRTEQGDSAMYLCASSRPGETQYFGPGTRLLVL.

The genes are TRBV13 and TRBJ1-1; D is ambiguous. This CDR3 spans 15 amino acids. Trimming cost V 0 bases and J 5 bases, with 13 bases left between them. Germline assignment: CDR1 PRHDT and CDR2 FYEKMQ (reference sequence). The CDR3 DNA reads as TGTGCCAGCAGCTTAGGCCGTGTGGGAGGAACTGAAGCTTTCTTT. Translating gives CASSLGRVGGTEAFF.

The chain has TRBV5-4 and TRBJ2-2, with a tentative D call TRBD2 (6 bases). Germline V lookup: CDR1 SGHNT, CDR2 YYREEE (reference sequence). Trimming stripped 4 bases from V and 5 bases from J, with 12 bases between. This CDR3 has 14 residues. CDR3 protein: CASSPPLATGELFF. CDR3 DNA sequence: TGTGCCAGCAGCCCCCCCCTAGCGACCGGGGAGCTGTTTTTT.

A few counts support this clone. The J gene is TRBJ2-6, the V gene TRBV5-1, with D unclear. The CDR3 runs 14 residues. V was shortened by 0 bases and J by 4 bases, with 5 bases between the two germline ends. Germline-derived CDR1 and CDR2 are SGHRS and YFSETQ. CDR3 sequence (DNA): TGCGCCAGCAGCTTGGGCGCGGGGGCCAACGTCCTGACTTTC. It codes for CASSLGAGANVLTF.

The V and J genes are TRBV6-1 and TRBJ2-1; D perhaps matches TRBD2 (5 bases). Looked up from germline, CDR1 is MNHNS and CDR2 is SASEGT. The CDR3 runs to 14 residues. The V end was cut by 4 bases, the J end by 3 bases, with 10 bases between. DNA for the CDR3: TGTGCCAGCAGTGTATTGGACTTCTACAATGAGCAGTTCTTC. Translation gives CASSVLDFYNEQFF.

This clone turned up a few times. This rearrangement joins TRBV10-3 to TRBJ2-7; the D gene is possibly TRBD1 (5 bases). Germline lookup yields CDR1 ENHRY and CDR2 SYGVKD. The CDR3 length is 15 residues. V shed 0 bases and J shed 2 bases, with 11 bases lying between them. The CDR3 region is CAISESPDSPYEQYF. CDR3 DNA: TGTGCCATCAGTGAGTCCCCAGACAGTCCCTACGAGCAGTACTTC.

The gene calls are TRBV30 and TRBJ2-3; 13 bases match TRBD2. The CDR3 is 15 residues long. Germline V gene data show CDR1 as GTSNPN and CDR2 as SVGIG (reference sequence). The trim removed 2 bases at V and 6 bases at J, leaving 5 bases unmatched. CDR3 DNA sequence: TGTGCCTGGAGTCGACTAGCGGGGGGTAGGGATACGCAGTATTTT. Translation gives CAWSRLAGGRDTQYF.

The V gene is TRBV29-1, the J gene TRBJ1-2; possibly TRBD1 for D (6 bases). The length of the CDR3 is 16 residues. Germline V gives CDR1 SQVTM, CDR2 ANQGSEA. With 0 bases removed from V and 2 bases from J, the gap between germline ends came to 16 bases. The CDR3 reads CSVEEGGQGLNYGYTF. CDR3 coding DNA: TGCAGCGTTGAAGAGGGGGGCCAGGGATTGAACTATGGCTACACCTTC.

V usage is TRBV29-1 and J usage is TRBJ2-7; a weak D match, TRBD2 (5 bases). CDR1 and CDR2 from the germline V gene are SQVTM and ANQGSEA. The ends were cut back, 0 bases at V and 1 base at J, with 13 bases in the middle. This CDR3 region has 15 residues. This CDR3 is CSVEDYDGVSYEQYF. DNA for the CDR3: TGCAGCGTTGAAGATTACGACGGGGTGTCCTACGAGCAGTACTTC.

This clone was found a few times. The rearrangement links TRBV19 to TRBJ1-2, with D unresolved. The CDR3 length is 14 residues. Trimming pared 1 base from V and 4 bases from J, leaving 10 bases between. CDR1 is LNHDA, CDR2 SQIVND, per germline (reference sequence). The CDR3 DNA is TGTGCCAGTAGTATAGCACGGGCGAGCTATGGCTACACCTTC. It is translated as CASSIARASYGYTF.

The chain uses TRBV25-1 and TRBJ2-7; D might be TRBD2 (6 bases). The germline gives CDR1 MGHDK, CDR2 SYGVNS. Trimming removed 2 bases at V and 5 bases at J, with 13 bases between. The CDR3 is 14 residues long. The CDR3 spells CASSEMGGSDEQYF. CDR3 DNA sequence: TGTGCCAGCAGTGAAATGGGGGGAAGCGACGAGCAGTACTTC.

The genes are TRBV23-1 and TRBJ2-3; D perhaps matches TRBD1 (6 bases). TRBV23-1 is an ORF, and what it does is uncertain. Between the trimmed V and J ends, which lost 11 bases and 1 base, there was a span of 19 bases. The CDR3 is 15 amino acids. CDR3 amino acids: CAGPTGHLGTDTQYF. CDR3 DNA: TGCGCCGGACCTACAGGGCATCTTGGCACAGATACGCAGTATTTT.

The chain joins TRBV6-9 to TRBJ2-7; the D gene is possibly TRBD2 (6 bases). Germline V gives CDR1 MNHGY, CDR2 SVAAGI. V lost 5 bases and J lost 5, with 16 bases in between. There are 14 residues in the CDR3. CDR3: CASSEMGGSDEQYF. The DNA for the CDR3 is TGTGCCAGCAGTGAAATGGGGGGAAGCGACGAGCAGTACTTC.

V and J are TRBV6-5 and TRBJ2-1; either TRBD1 or TRBD2 may supply D (7 bases each). The CDR3 is 15 residues long. Per the germline V gene, CDR1 is MNHEY and CDR2 is SVGAGI. V shed 3 bases and J shed 6 bases, with 15 bases lying between them. DNA of the CDR3: TGTGCCAGCAGTTATCAGGGGGGGGGCCGCAATGAGCAGTTCTTC. As protein: CASSYQGGGRNEQFF.